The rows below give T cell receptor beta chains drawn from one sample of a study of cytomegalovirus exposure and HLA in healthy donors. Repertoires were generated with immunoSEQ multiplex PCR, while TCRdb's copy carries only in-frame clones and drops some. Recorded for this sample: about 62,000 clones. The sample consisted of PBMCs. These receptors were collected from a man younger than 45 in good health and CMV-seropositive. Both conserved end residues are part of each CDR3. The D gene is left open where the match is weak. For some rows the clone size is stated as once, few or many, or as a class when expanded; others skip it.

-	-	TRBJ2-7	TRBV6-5	CASSYSEGSYEQYF	TGTGCCAGCAGTTACTCGGAGGGCTCCTACGAGCAGTACTTC
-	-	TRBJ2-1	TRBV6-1	CASSDPGWSYNEQFF	TGTGCCAGCAGTGACCCGGGTTGGTCCTACAATGAGCAGTTCTTC
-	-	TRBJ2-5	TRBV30	CAWSSQETQYF	TGTGCCTGGAGTTCACAAGAGACCCAGTACTTC
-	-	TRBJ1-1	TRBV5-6	CASSWNLETEAFF	TGTGCCAGCAGCTGGAACCTGGAGACTGAAGCTTTCTTT
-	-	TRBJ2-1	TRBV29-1	CSLRGGLNEQFF	TGCAGCCTGAGGGGGGGGTTGAATGAGCAGTTCTTC
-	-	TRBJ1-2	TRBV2	CASSRDTRWYTF	TGTGCCAGCAGTCGGGACACACGGTGGTACACCTTC
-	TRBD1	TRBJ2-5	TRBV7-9	CASSKNRGEQETQYF	TGTGCCAGCAGTAAAAACAGGGGTGAGCAAGAGACCCAGTACTTC
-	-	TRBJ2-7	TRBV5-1	CASSLEHSTSYEQYF	TGCGCCAGCAGCTTGGAGCATAGTACCTCCTACGAGCAGTACTTC
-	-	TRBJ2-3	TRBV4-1	CASSHERWRDTQYF	TGCGCCAGCAGCCACGAAAGGTGGAGGGATACGCAGTATTTT
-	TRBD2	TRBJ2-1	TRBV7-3	CASSLNPSGSDEQFF	TGTGCCAGCAGCTTAAATCCTAGCGGGAGCGATGAGCAGTTCTTC
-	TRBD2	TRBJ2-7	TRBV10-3	CAISGATSSGGSDYEQYF	TGTGCCATCAGTGGGGCAACCTCTAGCGGGGGATCCGATTACGAGCAGTACTTC
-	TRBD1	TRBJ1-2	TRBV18	CASSPPGGGNYGYTF	TGTGCCAGCTCACCCCCAGGGGGAGGTAACTATGGCTACACCTTC
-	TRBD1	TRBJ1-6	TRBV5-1	CASSPGQGSSPLHF	TGCGCCAGCAGCCCCGGACAGGGAAGTTCACCCCTCCACTTT
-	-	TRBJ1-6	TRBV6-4	CASRQGDNSPLHF	TGTGCCAGCAGACAGGGCGATAATTCACCCCTCCACTTT
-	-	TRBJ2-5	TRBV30	CAWNPPRQSLQETQYF	TGTGCCTGGAATCCCCCCCGACAGTCACTTCAAGAGACCCAGTACTTC
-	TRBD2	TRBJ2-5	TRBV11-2	CASSQDSVAGTYQETQYF	TGTGCCAGCAGTCAAGACTCAGTAGCGGGGACGTACCAAGAGACCCAGTACTTC
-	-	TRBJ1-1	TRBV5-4	CASSFGGTYTEAFF	TGTGCCAGCAGCTTCGGGGGAACATACACTGAAGCTTTCTTT
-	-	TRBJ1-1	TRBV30	CAWETGITEAFF	TGTGCCTGGGAGACAGGAATTACTGAAGCTTTCTTT
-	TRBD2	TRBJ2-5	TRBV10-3	CATANQRLAGTQETQYF	TGTGCCACCGCAAACCAGCGACTAGCGGGGACCCAAGAGACCCAGTACTTC
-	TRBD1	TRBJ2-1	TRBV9	CASSPWDSSYNEQFF	TGTGCCAGCAGCCCTTGGGACAGCTCCTACAATGAGCAGTTCTTC
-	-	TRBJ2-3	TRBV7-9	CASSLWGDTQYF	TGTGCCAGCAGCCTCTGGGGGGATACACAGTATTTT
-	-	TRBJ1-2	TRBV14	CASSQDRVLYGYTF	TGTGCCAGCAGCCAAGATCGGGTTTTATATGGCTACACCTTC
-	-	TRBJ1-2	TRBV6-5	CASRQDGNYGYTF	TGTGCCAGCAGACAGGACGGTAACTATGGCTACACCTTC
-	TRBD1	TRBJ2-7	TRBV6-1	CASSEARAGGDYEQYF	TGTGCCAGCAGTGAAGCGAGGGCAGGGGGCGACTACGAGCAGTACTTC
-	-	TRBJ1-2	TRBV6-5	CASSYSGGRSYGYTF	TGTGCCAGCAGTTACTCCGGGGGGCGTTCCTATGGCTACACCTTC
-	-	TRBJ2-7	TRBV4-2	CASSQDMGGLMEQYF	TGTGCCAGCAGCCAAGATATGGGCGGACTAATGGAGCAGTACTTC
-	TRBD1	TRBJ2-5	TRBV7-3	CASSPGGQQETQYF	TGTGCCAGCAGCCCAGGGGGACAGCAAGAGACCCAGTACTTC
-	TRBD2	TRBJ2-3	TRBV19	CAPPGGRGGADTQYF	TGTGCCCCCCCGGGGGGGCGGGGGGGCGCAGATACGCAGTATTTT
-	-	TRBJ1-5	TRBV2	CASSQTQSNQPQHF	TGTGCCAGCAGTCAGACACAAAGCAATCAGCCCCAGCATTTT
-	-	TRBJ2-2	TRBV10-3	CATGEGNTGELFF	TGTGCCACCGGGGAAGGAAACACCGGGGAGCTGTTTTTT
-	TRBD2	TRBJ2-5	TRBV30	CAWIRSSGRGEQYF	TGTGCCTGGATTAGGTCTAGCGGGAGAGGGGAGCAGTACTTC
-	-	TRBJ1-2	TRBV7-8	CASSLSEGVVYGYTF	TGTGCCAGCAGCTTAAGTGAGGGGGTTGTATATGGCTACACCTTC
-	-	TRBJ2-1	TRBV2	CASSDGGYSYNEQFF	TGTGCCAGCAGTGATGGGGGCTACTCCTACAATGAGCAGTTCTTC
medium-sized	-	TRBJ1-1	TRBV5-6	CASSSQGRDTEAFF	TGTGCCAGCAGCTCCCAGGGCAGGGACACTGAAGCTTTCTTT
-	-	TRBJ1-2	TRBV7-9	CASSFRGGPSSYGYTF	TGTGCCAGCAGCTTTCGGGGGGGGCCCTCGAGCTATGGCTACACCTTC
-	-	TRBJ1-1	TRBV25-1	CASSDYGRNTEAFF	TGTGCCAGCAGTGACTACGGGAGGAACACTGAAGCTTTCTTT
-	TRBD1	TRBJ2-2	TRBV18	CASSPESGTGDNTGELFF	TGTGCCAGCTCACCAGAATCCGGGACAGGCGATAACACCGGGGAGCTGTTTTTT
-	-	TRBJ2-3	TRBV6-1	CASSDGQGHTDTQYF	TGTGCCAGCAGTGATGGGCAGGGGCACACAGATACGCAGTATTTT
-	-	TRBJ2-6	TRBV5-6	CASSLQGSGANVLTF	TGTGCCAGCAGCTTACAGGGATCTGGGGCCAACGTCCTGACTTTC
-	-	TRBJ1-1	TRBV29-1	CSVGPREAFF	TGCAGCGTCGGTCCCCGTGAAGCTTTCTTT
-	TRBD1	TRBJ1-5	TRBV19	CASRTDRDGNQPQHF	TGTGCCAGTAGAACCGACAGGGATGGGAATCAGCCCCAGCATTTT
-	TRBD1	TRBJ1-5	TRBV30	CAWGPGQGGQPQHF	TGTGCCTGGGGACCGGGACAGGGAGGTCAGCCCCAGCATTTT
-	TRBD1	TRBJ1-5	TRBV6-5	CASREGQGINQPQHF	TGTGCCAGCAGGGAGGGACAGGGGATTAATCAGCCCCAGCATTTT
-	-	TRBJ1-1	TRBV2	CASSELPGFDTEAFF	TGTGCCAGCAGTGAACTTCCCGGGTTCGACACTGAAGCTTTCTTT
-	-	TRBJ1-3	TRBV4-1	CASSLNPATGSGNTIYF	TGCGCCAGCAGCCTAAACCCGGCCACAGGGTCTGGAAACACCATATATTTT
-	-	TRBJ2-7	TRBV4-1	CASSQFHSLAYEQYF	TGCGCCAGCAGCCAATTTCACAGCCTCGCCTACGAGCAGTACTTC
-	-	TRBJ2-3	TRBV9	CASSVGSADTQYF	TGTGCCAGCAGCGTAGGGAGCGCAGATACGCAGTATTTT
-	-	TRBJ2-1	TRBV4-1	CASSQENRPNEQFF	TGCGCCAGCAGCCAAGAGAACAGGCCCAATGAGCAGTTCTTC
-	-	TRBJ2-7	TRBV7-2	CATQGKIDEQYF	TGTGCCACCCAGGGGAAAATCGACGAGCAGTACTTC